Each of the 28 T cell receptor beta chains below was sequenced from the same sample in a study of regulatory T cells in long-lasting Graves disease. Time point meaning: persistent/refractory GD, antithyroid drugs over 5 years with positive TRAb. PBMC-derived RNA was used for the TCR library. To make TCR beta libraries, researchers used iRepertoire HTBI primers and Arm-PCR of CDR3 regions. TCRdb independently ran MiXCR on the multiplex PCR reads; one entry per CDR3 protein. Among 600,000 to 800,000 distinct CDR3 sequences, approximately 29% were seen once, and the ten largest hold roughly 46%. The sample in question was peripheral blood mononuclear cells (PBMCs), obtained when the disease was refractory, from a patient treated with antithyroid drugs. The origin of the receptors is a female donor with Graves disease.

The chain couples TRBV2 to TRBJ2-3; TRBD2 aligns across 10 bases. V trimming: 9 bases; J trimming: 5 bases; junction bases outside the gene matches: 5. The V gene's germline CDR1 is SNHLY and CDR2 FYNNEI. This CDR3 region has 13 residues. CDR3 region: CASRLAGGDTQYF. The CDR3 DNA is TGTGCCAGTAGGTTAGCGGGAGGAGATACGCAGTATTTT.

This clonotype has ten or more counts. This chain connects TRBV6-1 to TRBJ1-5; 8 nucleotides agree with TRBD1. This CDR3 is 13 amino acids long. Germline CDR1 and CDR2: MNHNS and SASEGT. Unmatched junction bases numbered 4, after V lost 3 bases and J lost 9 bases. The CDR3 spells CASSETGVLPQHF. The DNA of the CDR3 is TGTGCCAGCAGTGAGACAGGGGTCTTGCCCCAGCATTTT.

This clonotype appeared a few times. The chain uses TRBV20-1 and TRBJ1-1; no firm D call. Deletions cut 6 bases from V and 4 bases from J, with 18 bases between. Per germline, CDR1 DFQATT and CDR2 SNEGSKA (reference sequence). This CDR3 is 14 amino acids long. CDR3 nucleotide sequence: TGCAGTGCCCCCCAGACATTATTGAGCACTGAAGCTTTCTTT. Residues: CSAPQTLLSTEAFF.

V gene TRBV20-1 combines with J gene TRBJ2-2; D remains unclear. From germline, CDR1 is DFQATT and CDR2 SNEGSKA (reference sequence). The CDR3 sequence is 13 residues long. The ends were cut back, 0 bases at V and 7 bases at J, with 9 bases in the middle. In DNA, the CDR3 is TGCAGTGCTAGAGATTCCACTCACGGGGAGCTGTTTTTT. This codes for CSARDSTHGELFF.

V is TRBV5-1 and J is TRBJ2-1, with D unresolved. This CDR3 has 13 residues. Germline-derived CDR1 and CDR2 are SGHRS and YFSETQ. The V and J ends lost 0 bases and 8 bases respectively, with 9 bases between them. CDR3 in amino acids: CASSLAGFHEQFF. The CDR3 coding sequence is TGCGCCAGCAGCTTGGCCGGGTTCCATGAGCAGTTCTTC.

This clonotype was found a few times. A much larger clone is a single base away; this may be a read error. The J gene is TRBJ2-7, the V gene TRBV10-3; D remains ambiguous. The CDR3 has 11 residues. Germline V lookup: CDR1 ENHRY, CDR2 SYGVKD. The V end was cut by 2 bases, the J end by 5 bases, with 4 bases between. The DNA for the CDR3 is TGTGCCATCAGTGAGAGGGACGAGCAGTACTTC. This codes for CAISERDEQYF.

This clonotype was seen a handful of times. This chain connects TRBV27 to TRBJ2-7; weak D call: TRBD2 (6 bases). CDR3 length: 15 residues. Germline V gene sequence: CDR1 MNHEY, CDR2 SMNVEV (reference sequence). The V end lost 3 bases, the J end lost 0 bases, and 12 bases lay between the germline ends. As DNA, the CDR3 is TGTGCCAGCAGTTTCGAGTGGACTAACTCCTACGAGCAGTACTTC. As protein: CASSFEWTNSYEQYF.

The DNA of the CDR3 is TGCGCCAGCAGCTTAACCCTCCAAGAGACCCAGTACTTC. Translated: CASSLTLQETQYF. V and J are TRBV5-1 and TRBJ2-5; D remains ambiguous. Germline CDR1 reads SGHRS; CDR2 reads YFSETQ. V gave up 2 bases and J gave up 1 base, with 6 bases separating them. The length of the CDR3 is 13 residues.

This clonotype was counted at least ten times. The V and J genes are TRBV20-1 and TRBJ2-7, with a weak D call TRBD2 (6 bases). Germline CDR1 is DFQATT and CDR2 is SNEGSKA (reference sequence). CDR3 length equals 15 residues. The V and J ends lost 0 bases and 0 bases respectively, with 12 bases between them. This CDR3 is CSARDVAGNSYEQYF. DNA of the CDR3: TGCAGTGCTAGAGATGTGGCGGGGAACTCCTACGAGCAGTACTTC.

V is TRBV5-5 and J is TRBJ1-2; the D gene is possibly TRBD1 (6 bases). Germline V CDR1 and CDR2: SGHKS, YYEKEE (reference sequence). The ends were cut back, 2 bases at V and 7 bases at J, with 12 bases in the middle. CDR3 size: 13 residues. The DNA of the CDR3 is TGTGCCAGCAGCTTAGTACAGGGAAGTGGCTACACCTTC. Protein sequence: CASSLVQGSGYTF. Full variable domain (outside the CDR3, taken from reference TRBV5-5 and TRBJ1-2): DAGVTQSPTHLIKTRGQQVTLRCSPISGHKSVSWYQQVLGQGPQFIFQYYEKEERGRGNFPDRFSARQFPNYSSELNVNALLLGDSALYLCASSLVQGSGYTFGSGTRLTVV.

The chain combines TRBV9 with TRBJ1-1; D is unresolved. CDR3 length: 13 residues. Trimming removed 3 bases from V and 4 bases from J, with 10 bases in between. Germline CDR1 reads SGDLS; CDR2 reads YYNGEE. As DNA, the CDR3 is TGTGCCAGCAGCGCCGGCAAGGGCACTGAAGCTTTCTTT. It specifies CASSAGKGTEAFF.

This clonotype was picked up many times. J is TRBJ2-7 and V is TRBV11-2; 7 bases agree with TRBD1. The germline CDR1 and CDR2 sequences are SGHAT and FQNNGV. V shed 0 bases and J 5 bases; nucleotides not matched to a gene: 4. The CDR3 length is 14 residues. CDR3 amino acids: CASSLDWQGDEQYF. The CDR3 DNA is TGTGCCAGCAGCTTAGATTGGCAGGGGGACGAGCAGTACTTC.

The chain is built from TRBV29-1 and TRBJ2-7; D unresolved. Trimming left V 4 bases short and J 3 bases short, with 7 bases between. The CDR3 loop spans 11 amino acids. Germline V gene data show CDR1 as SQVTM and CDR2 as ANQGSEA. The CDR3 region is CSVGEVYEQYF. CDR3 nucleotide sequence: TGCAGCGTTGGTGAGGTCTACGAGCAGTACTTC.

V and J are TRBV7-2 and TRBJ2-7; 9 bases line up with TRBD1. This CDR3 has 16 residues. From germline, CDR1 is SGHTA and CDR2 FQGNSA. V lost 0 bases, J lost 5 bases, and 8 bases stayed unmatched. This chain's CDR3 is CASSLAGSGTGHEQYF. The CDR3 DNA reads as TGTGCCAGCAGCTTAGCGGGTAGTGGGACAGGGCACGAGCAGTACTTC.

This clonotype was seen a handful of times. V and J are TRBV9 and TRBJ2-7; 7 bases fit TRBD1. The CDR3 is made up of 16 amino acids. The V gene's germline CDR1 is SGDLS and CDR2 YYNGEE. J gave up 7 bases and V 4 bases, and 17 bases lay outside the gene matches. CDR3 nucleotide sequence: TGTGCCAGCAGCCCCTGGGGAACAGGGGTACCTAATGAGCAGTACTTC. Translation: CASSPWGTGVPNEQYF.

This clonotype has only a few counts. The chain couples TRBV25-1 to TRBJ1-5; D is undetermined. The CDR3 is 12 residues long. V was cut by 3 bases and J by 4 bases, with 4 bases left in between. In germline, CDR1 is MGHDK, CDR2 SYGVNS. CDR3 DNA sequence: TGTGCCAGCAGTGAGCCAAATCAGCCCCAGCATTTT. Its protein is CASSEPNQPQHF.

This clonotype was counted many times. The chain links TRBV5-1 to TRBJ2-4, with 11 bases that match TRBD2. V lost 0 bases to trimming and J lost 8 bases; unmatched junction nucleotides: 4. Germline loops: CDR1 SGHRS, CDR2 YFSETQ. CDR3 size: 15 residues. The CDR3 loop reads CASSLGTSGRDIQYF. Written as DNA, the CDR3 is TGCGCCAGCAGCTTGGGTACTAGCGGGAGAGACATTCAGTACTTC. The variable domain in full, completed from reference TRBV5-1 and TRBJ2-4, reads KAGVTQTPRYLIKTRGQQVTLSCSPISGHRSVSWYQQTPGQGLQFLFEYFSETQRNKGNFPGRFSGRQFSNSRSEMNVSTLELGDSALYLCASSLGTSGRDIQYFGAGTRLSVL.

V usage is TRBV6-9 and J usage is TRBJ2-2; 12 bases agree with TRBD1. The CDR3 has 18 residues. After removal of 4 bases from V and 4 bases from J, the junction contained 10 bases not matched to a gene. Germline V lookup: CDR1 MNHGY, CDR2 SVAAGI. Here the CDR3 reads CASSFWSGTGGITGELFF. In DNA, the CDR3 is TGTGCCAGCAGTTTTTGGTCCGGGACAGGGGGCATCACCGGGGAGCTGTTTTTT.

The chain combines TRBV28 with TRBJ1-1; D is perhaps TRBD1 (6 bases). Deletions cut 4 bases from V and 1 base from J, with 16 bases between. Germline CDR1 MDHEN, CDR2 SYDVKM. The CDR3 runs 16 residues. The CDR3 is CASSYGGWGPNTEAFF. The CDR3 DNA reads TGTGCCAGCAGTTATGGGGGATGGGGGCCGAACACTGAAGCTTTCTTT.

The sample holds a few counts of this clonotype. The rearrangement joins TRBV27 to TRBJ1-2; 7 positions agree with TRBD1. Germline V gene lookup returns CDR1 MNHEY and CDR2 SMNVEV (reference sequence). The J segment lost 1 base and the V segment lost 8 bases, leaving 10 bases of the junction unmatched. This CDR3 comprises 15 residues. The CDR3 bases are TGTGCCAGCCGGAAGACAGGGCCCCTTAACTATGGCTACACCTTC. Translation: CASRKTGPLNYGYTF.

This clonotype was observed a handful of times. The J gene is TRBJ2-1, the V gene TRBV4-1; TRBD2 aligns across 12 bases. The trim removed 8 bases at V and 5 bases at J, leaving 4 bases unmatched. Germline V lookup: CDR1 MGHRA, CDR2 YSYEKL. The CDR3 consists of 14 residues. CDR3 amino acids: CASARTSGNNEQFF. CDR3 DNA sequence: TGCGCCAGCGCCCGGACTAGCGGGAACAATGAGCAGTTCTTC.

V and J are TRBV5-1 and TRBJ1-1; perhaps TRBD1 as D (6 bases). V was cut by 6 bases and J by 10 bases, with 22 bases left in between. The germline gives CDR1 SGHRS, CDR2 YFSETQ. CDR3 length equals 14 residues. CDR3: CASTPVGDNRRAFF. The CDR3 DNA sequence: TGCGCCAGCACCCCTGTGGGGGACAATCGTCGAGCTTTCTTT.

The V and J genes are TRBV30 and TRBJ2-7, with D unclear. The CDR3 is 12 amino acids. Germline CDR1 reads GTSNPN; CDR2 reads SVGIG (reference sequence). Trimming took off 3 bases at V and 2 bases at J, with 8 bases between the two ends. The CDR3 here is CAWRVSTYEQYF. The CDR3 DNA reads as TGTGCCTGGAGGGTCAGCACCTACGAGCAGTACTTC.

Many counts were recorded for this clonotype. J is TRBJ2-5 and V is TRBV29-1; TRBD1 might be the D (5 bases). The CDR3 is 14 amino acids. The germline gives CDR1 SQVTM, CDR2 ANQGSEA. V was trimmed by 8 bases and J by 0 bases, leaving 16 bases between them. CDR3 protein: CSHRKDRYQETQYF. Here the CDR3 DNA reads TGCAGCCATAGAAAAGACAGATACCAAGAGACCCAGTACTTC.

The V call is TRBV19, the J call TRBJ1-1, with 10 positions matching TRBD1. The CDR3 consists of 13 residues. CDR1 is LNHDA, CDR2 SQIVND, per germline (reference sequence). Trimming removed 8 bases from V and 5 bases from J; junction bases left unmatched: 5. CDR3: CASFPGQGTEAFF. The CDR3 DNA sequence: TGTGCCAGTTTTCCGGGACAGGGGACTGAAGCTTTCTTT.

The V gene is TRBV20-1, the J gene TRBJ1-1; perhaps TRBD1 as D (5 bases). The CDR3 is made up of 13 amino acids. Germline V gives CDR1 DFQATT, CDR2 SNEGSKA (reference sequence). For the CDR3, the DNA is TGCTCAAACTCGGGGGGATTGAACACTGAAGCTTTCTTT. Protein: CSNSGGLNTEAFF.

V and J are TRBV19 and TRBJ2-3, with D possibly being TRBD1 (5 bases). From germline, CDR1 is LNHDA and CDR2 SQIVND (reference sequence). The CDR3 totals 14 residues. Between the trimmed V and J ends, which lost 6 bases and 8 bases, there was a span of 18 bases. The chain's CDR3 is CASSKQHGAGTQYF. The CDR3 DNA reads TGTGCCAGTAGCAAGCAGCATGGGGCAGGTACGCAGTATTTT.

The sample holds a few counts of this clonotype. V gene TRBV25-1 combines with J gene TRBJ1-1; no clear D. Trimming stripped 5 bases from V and 7 bases from J, with 11 bases between. The CDR3 is 12 amino acids. CDR1 MGHDK and CDR2 SYGVNS come from the germline V gene. CDR3 amino acids: CASSPWSSEAFF. DNA of the CDR3: TGTGCCAGCAGTCCATGGAGCAGTGAAGCTTTCTTT.